Listed below are T cell receptor beta chains from one sample, sequenced in a study of radiotherapy plus CTLA-4 blockade in lung cancer. Assay: immunoSEQ multiplex PCR; the TCRdb copy retains only in-frame clones and omits some. The repertoire includes around 40,000 clones, roughly 75% of them detected once, and around 9.6% sits in the top ten. Source: peripheral blood, taken from a patient treated with radiotherapy plus ipilimumab. Source of these receptors: a human donor with non-small cell lung cancer who had stable disease on radiotherapy plus ipilimumab. Each CDR3 is given with its conserved first and last residue. D genes are given only for firm matches. For some rows the clone size is stated as once, few or many, or as a class when expanded; others skip it.

V: TRBV10-3
size: .
J: TRBJ2-1
D: TRBD2
CDR3: CAISPEVFGTSGGASYNEQFF
DNA: TGTGCCATCAGCCCCGAGGTTTTCGGGACTAGCGGGGGGGCATCCTACAATGAGCAGTTCTTC

V: TRBV19
size: few
J: TRBJ2-5
D: TRBD2
CDR3: CASSRTSGRETQYF
DNA: TGTGCCAGTAGTCGGACTAGCGGGAGAGAGACCCAGTACTTC

V: TRBV7-2
size: .
J: TRBJ2-2
D: TRBD1
CDR3: CASSLRTGDVGELFF
DNA: TGTGCCAGCAGCTTAAGGACAGGGGACGTCGGGGAGCTGTTTTTT

V: TRBV30
size: .
J: TRBJ1-3
D: .
CDR3: CACADRNTIYF
DNA: TGTGCCTGCGCGGACAGAAACACCATATATTTT

V: TRBV7-9
size: once
J: TRBJ1-3
D: .
CDR3: CASSLKGEGSGNTIYF
DNA: TGTGCCAGCAGCTTAAAAGGGGAAGGCTCTGGAAACACCATATATTTT

V: TRBV4-1
size: .
J: TRBJ1-1
D: TRBD1
CDR3: CASSQALTGRRAEAFF
DNA: TGCGCCAGCAGCCAAGCTTTGACAGGGCGAAGGGCTGAAGCTTTCTTT

V: TRBV29-1
size: .
J: TRBJ1-1
D: .
CDR3: CSVVWTRNTEAFF
DNA: TGCAGCGTTGTATGGACTCGGAACACTGAAGCTTTCTTT

V: TRBV11-3
size: medium-sized
J: TRBJ1-6
D: .
CDR3: CASSTDRLKLHF
DNA: TGTGCCAGCAGTACCGACAGGCTTAAACTCCACTTT

V: TRBV5-5
size: few
J: TRBJ1-2
D: .
CDR3: CASSLGTGTIVAYGYTF
DNA: TGTGCCAGCAGCTTGGGTACAGGGACCATCGTTGCGTATGGCTACACCTTC

V: TRBV6-1
size: .
J: TRBJ1-1
D: TRBD1
CDR3: CATTIQGEIGTEAFF
DNA: TGTGCCACCACTATACAGGGGGAGATAGGCACTGAAGCTTTCTTT

V: TRBV7-9
size: once
J: TRBJ1-4
D: .
CDR3: CASSWTAVNEKLFF
DNA: TGTGCCAGCAGCTGGACAGCCGTTAATGAAAAACTGTTTTTT

V: TRBV6-1
size: .
J: TRBJ2-5
D: TRBD1
CDR3: CASSKDPDRAETQYF
DNA: TGTGCCAGCAGCAAAGACCCGGACAGGGCGGAGACCCAGTACTTC

V: TRBV5-1
size: .
J: TRBJ1-2
D: TRBD1
CDR3: CASSLTGDYGYTF
DNA: TGCGCCAGCAGCTTGACAGGGGACTATGGCTACACCTTC

V: TRBV2
size: once
J: TRBJ2-2
D: TRBD1
CDR3: CASRTGTDLTGELFF
DNA: TGTGCCAGCAGGACCGGGACAGACCTCACCGGGGAGCTGTTTTTT

V: TRBV7-9
size: .
J: TRBJ1-2
D: .
CDR3: CASSASGGGYTF
DNA: TGTGCCAGCAGCGCCTCGGGGGGAGGCTACACCTTC

V: TRBV2
size: .
J: TRBJ1-6
D: .
CDR3: CASSEGGRGSPLHF
DNA: TGTGCCAGCAGTGAGGGAGGGAGAGGTTCACCCCTCCACTTT

V: TRBV11-3
size: .
J: TRBJ2-2
D: .
CDR3: CASSLTRSNTGELFF
DNA: TGTGCCAGCAGCTTAACCAGATCGAACACCGGGGAGCTGTTTTTT

V: TRBV7-9
size: .
J: TRBJ1-5
D: .
CDR3: CASSLGARGDGNQPQHF
DNA: TGTGCCAGCAGCTTAGGGGCCCGGGGGGATGGCAATCAGCCCCAGCATTTT

V: TRBV18
size: .
J: TRBJ1-6
D: .
CDR3: CASSPQGENSPLHF
DNA: TGTGCCAGCTCACCGCAGGGTGAGAATTCACCCCTCCACTTT

V: TRBV6-5
size: .
J: TRBJ2-7
D: .
CDR3: CASATQGSYEQYF
DNA: TGTGCCAGCGCTACTCAGGGTTCCTACGAGCAGTACTTC

V: TRBV7-2
size: .
J: TRBJ2-3
D: TRBD2
CDR3: CASSLGTSGGPRGTQYF
DNA: TGTGCCAGCAGCTTAGGGACTAGCGGGGGGCCCCGCGGTACGCAGTATTTT

V: TRBV10-3
size: .
J: TRBJ2-7
D: TRBD2
CDR3: CAISEWTSGGEQYF
DNA: TGTGCCATCAGTGAGTGGACTAGCGGGGGCGAGCAGTACTTC

V: TRBV11-3
size: .
J: TRBJ2-7
D: .
CDR3: CASSLSTGNYEQYF
DNA: TGTGCCAGCAGCTTATCAACGGGTAACTACGAGCAGTACTTC

V: TRBV6-1
size: .
J: TRBJ1-5
D: TRBD1
CDR3: CASSDGTGGFQPQHF
DNA: TGTGCCAGCAGTGACGGGACAGGGGGCTTTCAGCCCCAGCATTTT

V: TRBV29-1
size: .
J: TRBJ2-3
D: .
CDR3: CSVEKSGYGTDTQYF
DNA: TGCAGCGTTGAAAAATCAGGCTACGGTACAGATACGCAGTATTTT

V: TRBV14
size: .
J: TRBJ2-7
D: .
CDR3: CASSQSTLYEQYF
DNA: TGTGCCAGCAGCCAATCGACTTTATACGAGCAGTACTTC

V: TRBV7-2
size: .
J: TRBJ1-5
D: .
CDR3: CASSRQVGDNQPQHF
DNA: TGTGCCAGCAGCCGCCAAGTAGGGGACAATCAGCCCCAGCATTTT

V: TRBV19
size: once
J: TRBJ2-3
D: .
CDR3: CASSTGQTDTQYF
DNA: TGTGCCAGTAGTACTGGACAGACAGATACGCAGTATTTT

V: TRBV19
size: .
J: TRBJ1-5
D: .
CDR3: CASSAGRARAHQPQHF
DNA: TGTGCCAGTAGTGCAGGGAGGGCCAGGGCTCATCAGCCCCAGCATTTT

V: TRBV30
size: .
J: TRBJ2-5
D: TRBD1
CDR3: CAWRADRVETQYF
DNA: TGTGCCTGGAGGGCCGACAGGGTTGAGACCCAGTACTTC

V: TRBV5-5
size: .
J: TRBJ1-5
D: .
CDR3: CASSASGGQPQHF
DNA: TGTGCCAGCAGCGCTTCAGGAGGCCAGCCCCAGCATTTT

V: TRBV6-5
size: .
J: TRBJ2-7
D: TRBD2
CDR3: CASSSSAGGLYEQYF
DNA: TGTGCCAGCAGTTCCTCCGCGGGGGGTCTTTACGAGCAGTACTTC

V: TRBV2
size: .
J: TRBJ1-1
D: .
CDR3: CASTEVAGHTEAFF
DNA: TGTGCCAGCACCGAGGTGGCGGGGCACACTGAAGCTTTCTTT

V: TRBV7-3
size: .
J: TRBJ2-2
D: .
CDR3: CASRRGQGTGELFF
DNA: TGTGCCAGCAGAAGGGGACAAGGCACCGGGGAGCTGTTTTTT

V: TRBV19
size: .
J: TRBJ1-6
D: TRBD1
CDR3: CASKKGQGNSPLHF
DNA: TGTGCCAGCAAGAAGGGACAGGGTAATTCACCCCTCCACTTT

V: TRBV29-1
size: .
J: TRBJ1-1
D: .
CDR3: CSVPGKGSLMNTEAFF
DNA: TGCAGCGTCCCAGGGAAGGGCAGCCTCATGAACACTGAAGCTTTCTTT

V: TRBV25-1
size: .
J: TRBJ2-2
D: .
CDR3: CASKPPGIDTGELFF
DNA: TGTGCCAGCAAGCCACCGGGTATTGACACCGGGGAGCTGTTTTTT

V: TRBV5-1
size: .
J: TRBJ1-1
D: TRBD1
CDR3: CASSNTGDSYDTEAFF
DNA: TGCGCCAGCAGCAACACAGGGGACTCGTACGACACTGAAGCTTTCTTT

V: TRBV4-3
size: .
J: TRBJ1-1
D: .
CDR3: CASSQDGGETEAFF
DNA: TGCGCCAGCAGCCAAGATGGAGGGGAAACTGAAGCTTTCTTT

V: TRBV11-2
size: .
J: TRBJ2-1
D: TRBD2
CDR3: CASSLAGLAGEREQFF
DNA: TGTGCCAGCAGCTTAGCCGGCCTAGCGGGGGAGAGGGAGCAGTTCTTC

V: TRBV2
size: .
J: TRBJ1-5
D: TRBD1
CDR3: CASREALTGYNQPQHF
DNA: TGTGCCAGCAGGGAAGCCTTGACAGGGTACAATCAGCCCCAGCATTTT

V: TRBV12-2
size: .
J: TRBJ1-1
D: .
CDR3: CASRQGVNTEAFF
DNA: TGTGCAAGTCGCCAGGGGGTTAACACTGAAGCTTTCTTT

V: TRBV5-1
size: .
J: TRBJ2-3
D: TRBD2
CDR3: CASSLIGLAGSSTDTQYF
DNA: TGCGCCAGCAGCCTTATTGGACTAGCGGGGTCTAGCACAGATACGCAGTATTTT

V: TRBV7-2
size: .
J: TRBJ1-4
D: .
CDR3: CASSLVPPLAGYEKLFF
DNA: TGTGCCAGCAGCTTAGTCCCCCCGTTGGCAGGGTATGAAAAACTGTTTTTT

V: TRBV7-9
size: .
J: TRBJ1-4
D: .
CDR3: CASSLGQVGEKLFF
DNA: TGTGCCAGCAGCTTAGGACAGGTCGGTGAAAAACTGTTTTTT

V: TRBV27
size: .
J: TRBJ2-7
D: .
CDR3: CASSRWDAGAYEQYF
DNA: TGTGCCAGCAGTAGGTGGGACGCAGGGGCCTACGAGCAGTACTTC